This T cell receptor beta chain is from a study of long-term antiretroviral therapy in people with HIV. Study findings and constraints: In HIV, the repertoires covered a tighter span of CDR3 lengths than in controls.

From each donor, at least one pre-ART PBMC sample and at least two post-ART PBMC samples were obtained. This clone was counted only a few times. Its antigen is currently unknown. This was the immunoSEQ v3.0 assay at survey level. Sequencing set out to capture about 35,000-55,000 T-cell genomes per sample. Profiled with immunoSEQ multiplex PCR; TCRdb holds only in-frame clones, not every one. In the table there are under 30,000 clones, 82% of which are singletons. Germline trimming cut 5 bases from V and 3 bases from J; bases unmatched to any gene: 8. This CDR3 spans 15 amino acids. CDR1 and CDR2 from the germline V gene are ENHRY and SYGVKD.

The material was unsorted PBMCs, obtained 0.8 years before starting antiretroviral therapy. The V gene is TRBV10-3, the J gene TRBJ1-2; 8 bases line up with TRBD1. This receptor was obtained from a man younger than 30 with HIV. Written as DNA, the CDR3 is TGTGCCATCAGTAATCAGGGGGCGCAGGACTATGGCTACACCTTC. Its translation: CAISNQGAQDYGYTF.